The 5 T cell receptor beta chains reported below all come from one sample, sequenced in a study of blood T cell repertoires in COVID-19. Assay: immunoSEQ multiplex PCR; the TCRdb copy retains only in-frame clones and omits some. The table includes more than 45,000 clones, more than 80% detected once. The sample taken for sequencing was peripheral blood. Receptors originate from a human donor in a cohort sampled during active COVID-19.

The gene calls are TRBV15 and TRBJ1-4; D might be TRBD1 (6 bases). The CDR3 totals 16 residues. The V gene's germline CDR1 is LNHNV and CDR2 YYDKDF (reference sequence). V gave up 0 bases and J gave up 2 bases, with 10 bases separating them. This CDR3 reads CATSRDRGTTNEKLFF. The CDR3 DNA follows: TGTGCCACCAGCAGAGACAGGGGTACGACTAATGAAAAACTGTTTTTT.

The gene calls are TRBV7-9 and TRBJ1-1, with 10 bases that match TRBD1. The V segment lost 3 bases and the J segment 7 bases; nucleotides outside the gene matches: 8. This CDR3 region has 15 residues. The germline CDR1 and CDR2 sequences are SEHNR and FQNEAQ (reference sequence). CDR3 DNA sequence: TGTGCCAGCAGCTTGGGACAGGGGTTTAAAGGTGAAGCTTTCTTT. Protein product: CASSLGQGFKGEAFF.

The chain is built from TRBV3-1 (or the pseudogene TRBV3-2) and TRBJ2-7; no clear D gene. This CDR3 has 13 amino acids. Germline V gives CDR1 LGHDT, CDR2 YNNKEL (reference sequence). V lost 5 bases to trimming and J lost 3 bases, with 11 bases between them. The DNA for the CDR3 is TGTGCCAGCAGCTTTCAAGACAACTACGAGCAGTACTTC. This encodes CASSFQDNYEQYF.

V is TRBV7-9 and J is TRBJ1-2, with D possibly being TRBD1 (5 bases). Germline CDR1 and CDR2: SEHNR and FQNEAQ (reference sequence). V lost 5 bases and J lost 2, with 9 bases in between. The CDR3 sequence is 13 residues long. CDR3 DNA: TGTGCCAGCAGCGTACAGGAGAACTATGGCTACACCTTC. Its translation is CASSVQENYGYTF. Full variable domain (outside the CDR3, taken from reference TRBV7-9 and TRBJ1-2): DTGVSQNPRHKITKRGQNVTFRCDPISEHNRLYWYRQTLGQGPEFLTYFQNEAQLEKSRLLSDRFSAERPKGSFSTLEIQRTEQGDSAMYLCASSVQENYGYTFGSGTRLTVV.

The V and J genes are TRBV14 and TRBJ2-3; no reliable D call. The ends were cut back, 4 bases at V and 4 bases at J, with 6 bases in the middle. This CDR3 comprises 12 residues. The germline V gene has CDR1 SGHDN and CDR2 FVKESK. The CDR3 bases are TGTGCCAGCAGCCGGGCCTCAGATACGCAGTATTTT. Translated: CASSRASDTQYF. The entire variable domain, with the rest obtained from reference TRBV14 and TRBJ2-3, is as follows: EAGVTQFPSHSVIEKGQTVTLRCDPISGHDNLYWYRRVMGKEIKFLLHFVKESKQDESGMPNNRFLAERTGGTYSTLKVQPAELEDSGVYFCASSRASDTQYFGPGTRLTVL.